The rows below give T cell receptor beta chains drawn from one sample of a study of CD8+CD57+ T cells in acquired aplastic anemia. From the reads, TCRdb called clonotypes with MiXCR, one entry per CDR3 protein. This table holds about 170,000 distinct CDR3 sequences, around 40% found once. Input material: sorted CD4+, CD8+, or CD8+CD57+ T cells (not recorded which) from PBMCs. Receptor source: a human donor in good health. Each CDR3 is given with its conserved first and last residue. The D gene is left open where the match is weak. Where a row states a size, it is once, few, many or the class of an expanded clone; other rows omit it.

clone size | D gene | J gene | V gene | CDR3 protein | CDR3 DNA
. | . | TRBJ2-5 | TRBV10-2 | CASRGPQETQYF | TGCGCCAGCAGAGGGCCTCAAGAGACCCAGTACTTC
many | TRBD1 | TRBJ2-2 | TRBV19 | CASSMGGTGSAGELFF | TGTGCCAGTAGTATGGGAGGGACAGGGTCAGCGGGGGAGCTGTTTTTT
. | TRBD1 | TRBJ2-2 | TRBV7-3 | CASRQGRHTGELFF | TGTGCCAGTCGACAGGGTAGGCACACCGGGGAGCTGTTTTTT
. | . | TRBJ2-1 | TRBV20-1 | CSARGGPAYNEQFF | TGCAGTGCTAGAGGGGGCCCGGCGTACAATGAGCAGTTCTTC
. | TRBD2 | TRBJ2-1 | TRBV11-1 | CASSIRLANNNEQFF | TGTGCCAGCAGCATCAGACTAGCGAATAACAATGAGCAGTTCTTC
many | TRBD1 | TRBJ1-5 | TRBV19 | CASRQGLSNQPQHF | TGTGCCAGCAGACAGGGGTTAAGCAATCAGCCCCAGCATTTT
many | TRBD2 | TRBJ2-2 | TRBV11-1 | CASSLKDLPLAGANTGELFF | TGTGCCAGCAGCTTAAAGGATCTCCCCCTAGCGGGCGCGAACACCGGGGAGCTGTTTTTT
few | . | TRBJ1-1 | TRBV20-1 | CSARVGDTEAFF | TGCAGTGCTAGAGTGGGTGACACTGAAGCTTTCTTT
. | TRBD1 | TRBJ2-2 | TRBV25-1 | CASSGWTGVSGELFF | TGTGCCAGCAGTGGATGGACAGGGGTGAGCGGGGAGCTGTTTTTT
. | TRBD2 | TRBJ2-1 | TRBV2 | CASSDLGGSVHNEQFF | TGCGCCAGCAGTGATCTTGGCGGGAGCGTTCACAATGAGCAGTTCTTC
. | . | TRBJ1-2 | TRBV28 | CASMPGMGSRGVYTF | TGTGCCAGCATGCCGGGTATGGGGTCCCGGGGGGTCTACACCTTC
. | . | TRBJ1-6 | TRBV2 | CASSELGTFKDSLLHF | TGTGCCAGCAGTGAGCTTGGCACATTTAAGGATTCACTCCTCCACTTT
. | . | TRBJ1-1 | TRBV19 | CASSLGQINTEAFF | TGTGCCAGTAGTCTCGGACAGATTAACACTGAAGCTTTCTTT
. | TRBD1 | TRBJ2-5 | TRBV27 | CASSATGKETQYF | TGTGCCAGCAGTGCGACAGGGAAAGAGACCCAGTACTTC
. | TRBD2 | TRBJ2-2 | TRBV6-5 | CASSYSGRPNTGGLFF | TGTGCCAGCAGTTATAGCGGGAGACCCAACACCGGGGGGCTGTTTTTT
. | TRBD1 | TRBJ2-3 | TRBV6-1 | CASRWGQNTDTQYF | TGTGCCAGCAGGTGGGGACAGAACACAGATACGCAGTATTTT
many | . | TRBJ2-2 | TRBV7-3 | CASSGHRLGTGELFF | TGTGCCAGCAGCGGACACAGGCTAGGGACCGGGGAGCTGTTTTTT
. | TRBD1 | TRBJ2-5 | TRBV24-1 | CAISSTGGQETQYF | TGTGCCATCAGCTCGACAGGGGGGCAAGAGACCCAGTACTTC
few | . | TRBJ2-7 | TRBV25-1 | CASSESGSSSYEQYF | TGTGCCAGCAGTGAATCTGGGTCTAGCTCCTACGAGCAGTACTTC
. | . | TRBJ2-5 | TRBV13 | CASSFVSDGMGETQYF | TGTGCCAGCAGCTTCGTTTCGGACGGGATGGGGGAGACCCAGTACTTC
many | . | TRBJ2-7 | TRBV28 | CASSPGPGREQYF | TGTGCCAGCAGTCCGGGACCAGGGAGGGAGCAGTACTTC
many | . | TRBJ1-4 | TRBV19 | CASSALGLANEKLFF | TGTGCCAGTAGTGCCCTGGGACTGGCCAATGAAAAACTGTTTTTT
. | . | TRBJ1-1 | TRBV29-1 | CSAQIGRVNTEASF | TGCAGCGCCCAGATAGGACGGGTGAACACTGAAGCTTCCTTT
. | . | TRBJ2-3 | TRBV7-3 | CASSHDGGSDTQYF | TGTGCCAGCAGCCACGACGGGGGCTCAGATACGCAGTATTTT
many | TRBD2 | TRBJ2-1 | TRBV12-3/TRBV12-4 | CASRTGTSGYNEQFF | TGTGCCAGCAGAACCGGGACTAGCGGCTACAATGAGCAGTTCTTC